This T cell receptor beta chain appears in the sequencing data of a study of blood T cell repertoires in COVID-19. In Seattle, patients joined the study during active infection and were tracked longitudinally. Germline V gene data show CDR1 as SNHLY and CDR2 as FYNNEI. Germline trimming cut 4 bases from V and 5 bases from J; bases unmatched to any gene: 3. The CDR3 is made up of 14 amino acids. In the source study's methods: Reference gene primer amplification in the assay estimated nucleated cell counts. TCRdb's copy holds only in-frame clones and misses some; the assay was immunoSEQ multiplex PCR. The V and J calls and clone size were taken over from that table, and D and trimming were inferred from the DNA. The data hold hundreds of thousands of clones, with about 90% observed a single time.

The clonotype was recovered from a man aged 18 to 29 with COVID-19, enrolled during active disease. J is TRBJ2-7 and V is TRBV2; 12 bases map to TRBD2. The sequenced sample was peripheral blood. CDR3 loop: CASSGLAGDHEQYF. The CDR3 region has the DNA TGTGCCAGCAGTGGACTAGCGGGGGACCACGAGCAGTACTTC.